A single sample gave rise to the 31 T cell receptor beta chains below, sequenced in a study of neurological immune-mediated disorders. Each CDR3 protein is one row after TCRdb ran MiXCR on the 5' RACE reads. Counted here are about 66,000 distinct CDR3 sequences, around 3.1% occurring once; the ten biggest clones make up 3.7%. The sequencing sample was made of PBMCs. The source is a man aged 35 to 55 with multiple sclerosis.

This clonotype was recorded many times. This chain joins TRBV7-2 and TRBJ1-5; D unresolved. From germline, CDR1 is SGHTA and CDR2 FQGNSA. The CDR3 totals 15 residues. V dropped 2 bases and J dropped 0 bases, with 8 bases sitting between them. Here the CDR3 reads CASSLSGVSNQPQHF. The CDR3 coding sequence is TGTGCCAGCAGCTTATCCGGGGTTAGCAATCAGCCCCAGCATTTT.

Concerning this clonotype itself: This may be a read error, as it is one base from a much larger clone. In DNA form, the CDR3 reads TGCAGTGCTAGGGGGACTACCTTCCAAGAGAACCAGTACTTC. This codes for CSARGTTFQENQYF. The chain uses TRBV20-1 and TRBJ2-5; 7 positions match TRBD2. CDR1 is DFQATT and CDR2 is SNEGSKA in the germline V gene (reference sequence). The length of the CDR3 is 14 residues.

In this sample, this clonotype turned up many times. The chain recombines TRBV6-1 with TRBJ2-7; 8 bases line up with TRBD2. The CDR3 loop spans 14 amino acids. Trimming cost V 2 bases and J 3 bases; bases outside gene matches: 3. In germline, CDR1 is MNHNS, CDR2 SASEGT. The CDR3: CASSEWTSFYEQYF. Written as DNA, the CDR3 is TGTGCCAGCAGTGAATGGACTAGCTTCTACGAGCAGTACTTC.

A word on this clonotype: This may stem from a read error, because a much larger clone lies one nucleotide away. The J gene is TRBJ2-3, the V gene TRBV7-9; D might be TRBD1 (5 bases). The CDR3 extends over 16 amino acids. Germline loops: CDR1 SEHNR, CDR2 FQNEAQ (reference sequence). Trimming pared 1 base from V and 0 bases from J, leaving 11 bases between. The CDR3 sequence is CASSLVTGTSTDTQYF. The CDR3 DNA is TGTGCCAGCAGCTTAGTTACAGGCACTAGCACAGATACGCAGTATTTT.

This clonotype was seen ten or more times. The chain joins TRBV6-5 to TRBJ2-3; 8 nucleotides line up with TRBD1. The germline CDR1 and CDR2 sequences are MNHEY and SVGAGI. V lost 6 bases to trimming and J lost 1 base; unmatched junction nucleotides: 15. This CDR3 is built from 18 residues. Here the CDR3 reads CASRPGVGPGQGTDTQYF. As DNA, the CDR3 is TGTGCCAGCAGGCCCGGCGTTGGGCCGGGACAGGGCACAGATACGCAGTATTTT.

This clonotype was counted many times. The chain is built from TRBV18 and TRBJ2-3; 8 nucleotides agree with TRBD2. Germline V gene sequence: CDR1 KGHSH, CDR2 LQKENI. This CDR3 spans 16 amino acids. V dropped 3 bases and J dropped 2; count of bases not matched to a gene: 7. The CDR3 DNA sequence: TGTGCCAGCTCACCCCGGACTAGCCCGATCACAGATACGCAGTATTTT. Protein sequence: CASSPRTSPITDTQYF.

This clonotype has a count of ten or more. This sequence joins TRBV7-2 and TRBJ2-3; 7 bases align to TRBD2. V shed 3 bases and J 4 bases; nucleotides not matched to a gene: 7. The CDR3 is 15 amino acids. The germline gives CDR1 SGHTA, CDR2 FQGNSA. The CDR3 DNA reads TGTGCCAGCAGCTTGTTCAGCGGGGCTTCAGATACGCAGTATTTT. The encoded protein is CASSLFSGASDTQYF.

This clonotype was detected many times. The V call is TRBV5-1, the J call TRBJ2-5, with D perhaps matching TRBD1 or TRBD2 (5 bases each). Germline CDR1 reads SGHRS; CDR2 reads YFSETQ. The CDR3 is 13 residues long. Trimming took 3 bases from V and 2 from J, leaving 8 bases between them. The CDR3 loop reads CASSWGRQETQYF. The CDR3 bases are TGCGCCAGCAGCTGGGGACGGCAAGAGACCCAGTACTTC.

In its sample, this clonotype was seen many times. The chain joins TRBV5-1 to TRBJ1-1; D call uncertain. Deletions cut 4 bases from V and 0 bases from J, with 16 bases between. This CDR3 has 16 residues. CDR1 and CDR2 from the germline V gene are SGHRS and YFSETQ. The CDR3 sequence is CASSGKEVRLNTEAFF. The CDR3 DNA follows: TGCGCCAGCAGCGGGAAGGAGGTACGGTTGAACACTGAAGCTTTCTTT.

This clonotype was observed many times. V and J are TRBV20-1 and TRBJ1-1; TRBD1 matches at 9 bases. Per germline, CDR1 DFQATT and CDR2 SNEGSKA (reference sequence). This CDR3 region has 13 residues. The junction had 3 bases not matched to a gene; V was cut back by 0 bases and J by 7 bases. CDR3 loop: CSARETGGSEAFF. For the CDR3, the DNA is TGCAGTGCTAGAGAAACAGGGGGCAGTGAAGCTTTCTTT.

This clonotype was seen repeatedly, ten times or more. The chain recombines TRBV5-6 with TRBJ2-1; 8 bases fit TRBD1. Germline CDR1 and CDR2: SGHDT and YYEEEE. This CDR3 has 15 residues. V shed 4 bases and J 2 bases; nucleotides not matched to a gene: 5. CDR3 loop: CASSPGQGAYNEQFF. CDR3 in DNA: TGTGCCAGCAGCCCTGGACAGGGCGCCTACAATGAGCAGTTCTTC.

As regards this clonotype: This may stem from a read error, because a much larger clone lies one nucleotide away. This sequence joins TRBV10-3 and TRBJ1-3; D is ambiguous. Per the germline V gene, CDR1 is ENHRY and CDR2 is SYGVKD. CDR3 length: 13 amino acids. The V and J ends lost 5 bases and 2 bases respectively, with 7 bases between them. The CDR3 region has the DNA TGTGCCATCAGTTACACCCCTGGAAACACCATATATTTT. This translates into CAISYTPGNTIYF.

This clonotype has a count of ten or more. The J gene is TRBJ2-3, the V gene TRBV5-1; maybe TRBD2 (6 bases). The length of the CDR3 is 14 residues. Per germline, CDR1 SGHRS and CDR2 YFSETQ. V was trimmed by 6 bases and J by 6 bases, leaving 17 bases between them. Here the CDR3 reads CASNLERADDTQYF. The CDR3 DNA reads as TGCGCCAGCAATCTAGAGCGGGCGGATGATACGCAGTATTTT. The full variable domain, its missing parts supplied by reference TRBV5-1 and TRBJ2-3, is KAGVTQTPRYLIKTRGQQVTLSCSPISGHRSVSWYQQTPGQGLQFLFEYFSETQRNKGNFPGRFSGRQFSNSRSEMNVSTLELGDSALYLCASNLERADDTQYFGPGTRLTVL.

This clonotype was recorded at least ten times. The gene calls are TRBV2 and TRBJ2-5; 8 bases are a match to TRBD2. The CDR3 runs 14 residues. Germline CDR1 and CDR2: SNHLY and FYNNEI. Losses at the gene ends were 11 bases for V and 1 base for J; bases not matched to a gene: 9. CDR3 residues: CASRGSGGQETQYF. The CDR3 DNA follows: TGTGCCTCCAGAGGAAGCGGGGGCCAAGAGACCCAGTACTTC.

This clonotype was seen at least ten times. The chain couples TRBV5-1 to TRBJ1-1, with D unclear. Germline V CDR1 and CDR2: SGHRS, YFSETQ. There are 13 residues in the CDR3. Between the trimmed V and J ends, which lost 0 bases and 2 bases, there was a span of 5 bases. Here the CDR3 reads CASSLAINTEAFF. In DNA, the CDR3 is TGCGCCAGCAGCTTGGCCATTAACACTGAAGCTTTCTTT.

About this clonotype: A much larger clone lies one base from this, so it may be a read error. The genes are TRBV6-1 and TRBJ2-7; D remains unclear. Germline values: CDR1 MNHNS, CDR2 SASEGT. CDR3 size: 14 residues. The V end lost 6 bases, the J end lost 4 bases, and 16 bases lay between the germline ends. The CDR3: CASRRGKFDYEQYF. Written as DNA, the CDR3 is TGTGCCAGCAGGCGTGGAAAGTTCGATTACGAGCAGTACTTC.

This clonotype was seen at least ten times. The chain carries TRBV6-5 and TRBJ1-6; tentative D call: TRBD1 (5 bases). This CDR3 comprises 15 residues. V was cut by 5 bases and J by 5 bases, with 13 bases left in between. Looked up from germline, CDR1 is MNHEY and CDR2 is SVGAGI. This chain's CDR3 is CASSPPGGDNSPLHF. CDR3 DNA sequence: TGTGCCAGCAGTCCCCCGGGGGGGGATAATTCACCCCTCCACTTT.

This clonotype occurred many times. The chain carries TRBV5-6 and TRBJ1-1; D unclear. V lost 0 bases to trimming and J lost 0 bases, with 9 bases between them. Germline V gene lookup returns CDR1 SGHDT and CDR2 YYEEEE. This CDR3 comprises 15 residues. This CDR3 is CASSLVRSLNTEAFF. Here the CDR3 DNA reads TGTGCCAGCAGCTTGGTTCGCAGCTTGAACACTGAAGCTTTCTTT.

Points on this clonotype: It may be a read error: a sequence one base away is much more abundant. The CDR3 end shows no conserved phenylalanine or tryptophan, and so a read error is likely. The chain couples TRBV20-1 to TRBJ1-5; D is undetermined. From germline, CDR1 is DFQATT and CDR2 SNEGSKA (reference sequence). The CDR3 covers 13 residues. Trimming took 5 bases from V and 3 from J, leaving 11 bases between them. In DNA, the CDR3 is TGCAGTGCTGAGGCCGGACTCAATCAGCCCCAGCATTGT. Amino acid sequence: CSAEAGLNQPQHC.

This clonotype has at least ten counts. This sequence joins TRBV6-5 and TRBJ1-5; 9 nucleotides line up with TRBD1. CDR3 length equals 13 residues. CDR1 is MNHEY and CDR2 is SVGAGI in the germline V gene. V trimming: 4 bases; J trimming: 9 bases; junction bases outside the gene matches: 4. The DNA of the CDR3 is TGTGCCAGCAGTTCCGGGACAGGGACGCCCCAGCATTTT. This encodes CASSSGTGTPQHF.

In its sample, this clonotype was seen many times. This chain connects TRBV11-3 to TRBJ2-2; 7 bases map to TRBD1. The CDR3 runs to 15 residues. Unmatched junction bases numbered 4, after V lost 1 base and J lost 5 bases. CDR1 SGHNT and CDR2 YENEEA come from the germline V gene. The CDR3 spells CASSLGQGSTGELFF. The DNA for the CDR3 is TGTGCCAGCAGCTTAGGACAGGGTAGTACCGGGGAGCTGTTTTTT. The full variable domain, in which reference TRBV11-3 and TRBJ2-2 provide the parts outside the CDR3, is EAGVVQSPRYKIIEKKQPVAFWCNPISGHNTLYWYLQNLGQGPELLIRYENEEAVDDSQLPKDRFSAERLKGVDSTLKIQPAELGDSAVYLCASSLGQGSTGELFFGEGSRLTVL.

This clonotype was observed many times. The J gene is TRBJ2-3, the V gene TRBV27; D not certain. The V end lost 4 bases, the J end lost 1 base, and 9 bases lay between the germline ends. The CDR3 runs 14 residues. The germline CDR1 and CDR2 sequences are MNHEY and SMNVEV (reference sequence). CDR3 protein: CASSSSRGTDTQYF. The CDR3 coding sequence is TGTGCCAGCAGTTCCTCAAGGGGCACAGATACGCAGTATTTT.

This clonotype was seen ten or more times. The chain joins TRBV10-3 to TRBJ1-4; D is uncertain. The ends were cut back, 0 bases at V and 11 bases at J, with 7 bases in the middle. The germline CDR1 and CDR2 sequences are ENHRY and SYGVKD. The CDR3 runs 12 residues. The DNA of the CDR3 is TGTGCCATCAGTGAGTCGAACGAGAAACTGTTTTTT. It specifies CAISESNEKLFF.

The V gene is TRBV7-2, the J gene TRBJ1-5, with unresolved D. The V gene lost 4 bases and the J gene lost 2 bases, with 12 bases spanning the gap. Germline V gene lookup returns CDR1 SGHTA and CDR2 FQGNSA. The CDR3 loop spans 15 amino acids. The CDR3 DNA follows: TGTGCCAGCAGCTCAGTAGCCTCGGGCAATCAGCCCCAGCATTTT. It yields the protein CASSSVASGNQPQHF. The whole variable domain, filled in from reference TRBV7-2 and TRBJ1-5, reads GAGVSQSPSNKVTEKGKDVELRCDPISGHTALYWYRQSLGQGLEFLIYFQGNSAPDKSGLPSDRFSAERTGGSVSTLTIQRTQQEDSAVYLCASSSVASGNQPQHFGDGTRLSIL.

This clonotype was found a few times. The genes are TRBV18 and TRBJ2-1, with TRBD2 identical over 14 bases. The CDR3 sequence is 20 residues long. V trimming: 2 bases; J trimming: 0 bases; junction bases outside the gene matches: 9. Per germline, CDR1 KGHSH and CDR2 LQKENI. CDR3 protein: CASSPDLGLAGGSSYNEQFF. CDR3 nucleotides: TGTGCCAGCTCACCAGACCTTGGACTAGCGGGAGGTAGCTCCTACAATGAGCAGTTCTTC.

Ten or more counts support this clonotype. The V and J genes are TRBV7-9 and TRBJ2-3; 14 nucleotides align to TRBD2. The CDR3 totals 22 residues. Looked up from germline, CDR1 is SEHNR and CDR2 is FQNEAQ (reference sequence). Germline trimming cut 4 bases from V and 4 bases from J; bases unmatched to any gene: 22. In DNA, the CDR3 is TGTGCCAGCAGCTCCCCAGGGCCGTTCGCGACTAGCGGGGGGGCCGGGTCAGATACGCAGTATTTT. As protein: CASSSPGPFATSGGAGSDTQYF.

This clonotype was seen repeatedly, ten times or more. CDR3 in amino acids: CASSLQGAYEQYF. The CDR3 DNA is TGTGCCAGCAGTTTACAGGGGGCTTACGAGCAGTACTTC. The rearrangement links TRBV12-3 or TRBV12-4 to TRBJ2-7; 8 bases map to TRBD1. This CDR3 is built from 13 residues. V shed 2 bases and J 4 bases; nucleotides not matched to a gene: 1.

There are many counts of this clonotype. The chain employs TRBV20-1 and TRBJ1-2; D perhaps matches TRBD1 (5 bases). The germline gives CDR1 DFQATT, CDR2 SNEGSKA (reference sequence). V lost 0 bases, J lost 4 bases, and 9 bases lay in between. The CDR3 covers 13 residues. The CDR3 loop reads CSARDKQAYGYTF. CDR3 DNA sequence: TGCAGTGCTAGAGATAAACAGGCCTATGGCTACACCTTC.

Turning to this clonotype: One end of the junction does not line up with germline, which may come from a read error. The chain links TRBV12-3 or TRBV12-4 to TRBJ2-7; the D is unclear. The CDR3 extends over 11 amino acids. The CDR3 loop reads CTSSSVYEQYF. The CDR3 region has the DNA TGTACCAGCAGTTCTGTGTACGAGCAGTACTTC.

This clonotype came up many times. The V and J genes are TRBV20-1 and TRBJ2-7; D not certain. Germline V CDR1 and CDR2: DFQATT, SNEGSKA (reference sequence). V lost 4 bases and J lost 2, with 9 bases in between. The CDR3 has 12 residues. The CDR3 is CSATTETYEQYF. CDR3 DNA: TGCAGTGCTACGACCGAAACCTACGAGCAGTACTTC.

This clonotype has a count of ten or more. The rearrangement uses TRBV20-1 and TRBJ1-2; maybe TRBD1 (6 bases). The CDR3 is 12 residues long. Germline V gene lookup returns CDR1 DFQATT and CDR2 SNEGSKA (reference sequence). Trimming removed 3 bases at V and 2 bases at J, with 7 bases between. CDR3 residues: CSASQGNYGYTF. The CDR3 DNA reads as TGCAGTGCTAGTCAGGGGAACTATGGCTACACCTTC.